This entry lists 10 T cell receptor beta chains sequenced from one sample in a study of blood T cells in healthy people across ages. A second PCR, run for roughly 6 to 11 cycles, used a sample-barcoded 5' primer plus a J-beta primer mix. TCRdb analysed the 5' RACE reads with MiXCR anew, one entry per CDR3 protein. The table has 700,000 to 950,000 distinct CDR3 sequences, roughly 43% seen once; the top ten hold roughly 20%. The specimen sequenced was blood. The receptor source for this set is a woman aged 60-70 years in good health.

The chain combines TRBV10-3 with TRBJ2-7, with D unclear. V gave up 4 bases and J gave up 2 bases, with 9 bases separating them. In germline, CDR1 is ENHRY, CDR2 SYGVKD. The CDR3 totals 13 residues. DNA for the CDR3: TGTGCCATCAGTGTCGGCCTAACCTACGAGCAGTACTTC. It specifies CAISVGLTYEQYF.

Here the CDR3 DNA reads TGCAGCGTTCGAGGGGTGGACACCGGGGAGCTGTTTTTT. It encodes CSVRGVDTGELFF. The rearrangement links TRBV29-1 to TRBJ2-2; either TRBD1 or TRBD2 may fit D (5 bases each). Trimming stripped 5 bases from V and 3 bases from J, with 10 bases between. Germline lookup yields CDR1 SQVTM and CDR2 ANQGSEA. The CDR3 totals 13 residues.

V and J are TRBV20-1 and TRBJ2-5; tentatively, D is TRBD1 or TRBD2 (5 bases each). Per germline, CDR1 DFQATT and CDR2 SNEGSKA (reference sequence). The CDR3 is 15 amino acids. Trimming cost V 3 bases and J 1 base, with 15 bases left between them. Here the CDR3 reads CSASVLRDAQETQYF. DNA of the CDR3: TGCAGTGCTAGTGTCCTCCGGGACGCCCAAGAGACCCAGTACTTC.

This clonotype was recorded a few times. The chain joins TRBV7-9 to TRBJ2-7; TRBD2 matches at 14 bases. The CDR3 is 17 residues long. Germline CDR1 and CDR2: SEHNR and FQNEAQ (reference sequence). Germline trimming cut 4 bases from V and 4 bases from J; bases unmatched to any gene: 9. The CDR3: CASSSAGTSGGRYEQYF. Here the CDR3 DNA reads TGTGCCAGCAGCTCCGCTGGGACTAGCGGGGGCCGGTACGAGCAGTACTTC.

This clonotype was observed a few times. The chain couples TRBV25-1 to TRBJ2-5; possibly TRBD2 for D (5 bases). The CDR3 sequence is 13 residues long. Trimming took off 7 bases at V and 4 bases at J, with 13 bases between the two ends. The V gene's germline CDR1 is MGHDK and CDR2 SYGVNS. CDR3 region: CASILPGGETQYF. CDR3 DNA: TGTGCCAGCATTCTCCCAGGAGGAGAGACCCAGTACTTC.

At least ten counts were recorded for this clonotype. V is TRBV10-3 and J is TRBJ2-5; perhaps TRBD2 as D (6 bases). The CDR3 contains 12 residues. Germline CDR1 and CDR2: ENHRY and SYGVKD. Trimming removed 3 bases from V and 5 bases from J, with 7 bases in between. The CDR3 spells CAISDREETQYF. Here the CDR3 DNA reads TGTGCCATCAGTGACCGGGAGGAGACCCAGTACTTC.

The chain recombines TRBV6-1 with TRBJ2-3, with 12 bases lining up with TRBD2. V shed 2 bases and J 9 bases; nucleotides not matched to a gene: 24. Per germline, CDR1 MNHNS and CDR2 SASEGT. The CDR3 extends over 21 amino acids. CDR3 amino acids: CASSEFDQNFRLAGVLRTQYF. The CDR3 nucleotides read TGTGCCAGCAGTGAATTTGATCAGAATTTTCGACTAGCGGGAGTACTGAGGACGCAGTATTTT.

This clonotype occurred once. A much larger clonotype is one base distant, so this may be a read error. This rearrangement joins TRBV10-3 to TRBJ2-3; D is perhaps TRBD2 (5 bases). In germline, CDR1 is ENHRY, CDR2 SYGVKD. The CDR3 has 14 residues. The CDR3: CATALGGGTDAQYF. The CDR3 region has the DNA TGTGCCACCGCCCTTGGCGGAGGCACAGATGCGCAGTATTTT.

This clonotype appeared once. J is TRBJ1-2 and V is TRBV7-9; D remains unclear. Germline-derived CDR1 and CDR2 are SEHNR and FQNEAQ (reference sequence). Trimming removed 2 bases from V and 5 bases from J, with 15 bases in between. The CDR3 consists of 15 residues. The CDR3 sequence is CASSLPIPNRYGYTF. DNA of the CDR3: TGTGCCAGCAGCTTACCGATACCTAATCGGTATGGCTACACCTTC.

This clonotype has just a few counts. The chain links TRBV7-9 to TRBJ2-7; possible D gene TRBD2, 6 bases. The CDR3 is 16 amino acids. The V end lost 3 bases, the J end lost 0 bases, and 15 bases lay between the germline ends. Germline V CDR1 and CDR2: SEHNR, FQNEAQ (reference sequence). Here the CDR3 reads CASSFHRGRSSYEQYF. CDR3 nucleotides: TGTGCCAGCAGCTTTCATCGAGGGAGGAGCTCCTACGAGCAGTACTTC.